The T cell receptor beta chain under discussion was sequenced for a study of post-analysis software for immune sequencing data. Study details: Disease trajectories encompassed relapsing-remitting, secondary progressive and progressive-relapsing multiple sclerosis.

Built from TCR beta cDNA, the libraries had unique molecular identifiers in them. One entry per CDR3 protein results from TCRdb running MiXCR on the PCR reads. The sample has under 200,000 distinct CDR3 sequences; approximately 28% are singletons. This CDR3 is 14 amino acids long. CDR1 and CDR2 (germline): SQVTM, ANQGSEA. The ends were cut back, 6 bases at V and 1 base at J, with 15 bases in the middle. Overall study findings and caveats: F-measure co-clustering was strong for batch-matched samples. Versus controls, multiple sclerosis patients showed significantly lower diversity (normalized Chao1). With TRBV5-6, TRBV5-1 and TRBV20-1 included, a handful of TRBV segments were more frequent in patients than in controls.

This clonotype was recorded many times. Its cognate antigen is unknown. The V gene is TRBV29-1, the J gene TRBJ2-5; D might be TRBD2 (6 bases). The receptor was derived from a girl younger than 18 with multiple sclerosis. The specimen was blood. The CDR3 spells CSVEGGALQETQYF. The CDR3, as DNA: TGCAGCGTCGAGGGCGGGGCCCTCCAAGAGACCCAGTACTTC.